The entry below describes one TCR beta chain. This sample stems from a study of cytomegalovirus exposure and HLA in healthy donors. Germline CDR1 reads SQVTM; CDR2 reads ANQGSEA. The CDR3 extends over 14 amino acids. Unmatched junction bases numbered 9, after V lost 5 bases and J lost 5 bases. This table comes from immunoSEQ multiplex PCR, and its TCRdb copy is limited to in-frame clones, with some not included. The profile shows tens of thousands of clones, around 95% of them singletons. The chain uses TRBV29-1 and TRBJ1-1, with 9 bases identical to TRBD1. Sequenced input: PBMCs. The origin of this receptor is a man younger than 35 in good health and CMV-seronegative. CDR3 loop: CSVSWGQGGTEAFF. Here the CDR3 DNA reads TGCAGCGTTTCTTGGGGACAGGGCGGTACTGAAGCTTTCTTT.